The entry below describes one T cell receptor beta chain. This sample stems from a study of kidney transplant recipient with SARS-CoV-2 infection. This CDR3 is built from 15 residues. Germline V gene lookup returns CDR1 SGHKS and CDR2 YYEKEE (reference sequence). V lost 4 bases and J lost 7, with 17 bases in between. TCRdb passed the reads through MiXCR, listing each CDR3 protein once. Found here are approximately 250,000 distinct CDR3 sequences, about 28% of them singletons; the top ten hold around 6.8%. The V call is TRBV5-5, the J call TRBJ1-4, with D perhaps matching TRBD1 (6 bases). Here the sequenced sample was a blood sample, taken at baseline and on roughly day 110 from a kidney transplant recipient. The TCR comes from a male patient in his 30s who had COVID-19 and was a kidney transplant recipient. Some T cells may be transferred from the graft donor. CDR3 in amino acids: CASSPPEGHLEKLFF. CDR3 in DNA: TGTGCCAGCAGCCCTCCAGAGGGACACCTTGAAAAACTGTTTTTT.